The 13 T cell receptor beta chains below were found in one sample sequenced in a study of control samples from healthy donors and cancer patients. The repertoire was sequenced with immunoSEQ multiplex PCR; TCRdb's copy has only in-frame clones and lacks some. The table has roughly 32,000 clones, 85% to 90% seen once. The sequenced sample was PBMCs. All receptors derive from a woman in her thirties or forties with lung cancer.

The chain couples TRBV7-8 to TRBJ2-3, with 8 nucleotides matching TRBD2. V gave up 5 bases and J gave up 2 bases; unmatched junction bases: 9. CDR3 length: 16 amino acids. Looked up from germline, CDR1 is SGHVS and CDR2 is FQNEAQ. DNA for the CDR3: TGTGCCAGCAGCCCCCGGACTAGCCCAATCACAGATACGCAGTATTTT. This encodes CASSPRTSPITDTQYF.

This chain links TRBV30 with TRBJ1-4; TRBD1 aligns across 8 bases. Germline assignment: CDR1 GTSNPN and CDR2 SVGIG (reference sequence). The CDR3 runs to 15 residues. With V trimmed by 0 bases and J by 7 bases, 7 bases remained unmatched. CDR3 nucleotide sequence: TGTGCCTGGAGTGTAAATCAGGGGGCGGGTGAAAAACTGTTTTTT. Protein sequence: CAWSVNQGAGEKLFF. Based on the CDR3 plus reference TRBV30 and TRBJ1-4, the full variable domain is SQTIHQWPATLVQPVGSPLSLECTVEGTSNPNLYWYRQAAGRGLQLLFYSVGIGQISSEVPQNLSASRPQDRQFILSSKKLLLSDSGFYLCAWSVNQGAGEKLFFGSGTQLSVL.

The V call is TRBV30, the J call TRBJ1-2; tentatively, D is TRBD1 (5 bases). The V end was cut by 0 bases, the J end by 6 bases, with 8 bases between. This CDR3 contains 12 residues. In germline, CDR1 is GTSNPN, CDR2 SVGIG (reference sequence). In DNA form, the CDR3 reads TGTGCCTGGAGTGTGGGGGGGGATGGCTACACCTTC. Translated: CAWSVGGDGYTF.

This chain uses TRBV28 with TRBJ1-5; no definite D call. CDR3 length equals 11 residues. V lost 6 bases and J lost 5, with 5 bases in between. The germline CDR1 and CDR2 sequences are MDHEN and SYDVKM. The CDR3 protein is CASSRYQPQHF. The CDR3, as DNA: TGTGCCAGCAGCCGCTATCAGCCCCAGCATTTT. The full variable domain, its missing parts supplied by reference TRBV28 and TRBJ1-5, is DVKVTQSSRYLVKRTGEKVFLECVQDMDHENMFWYRQDPGLGLRLIYFSYDVKMKEKGDIPEGYSVSREKKERFSLILESASTNQTSMYLCASSRYQPQHFGDGTRLSIL.

The rearrangement links TRBV5-4 to TRBJ1-1; weak D call: TRBD1 (5 bases). The CDR3 is made up of 17 amino acids. The germline CDR1 and CDR2 sequences are SGHNT and YYREEE (reference sequence). Deletions cut 4 bases from V and 0 bases from J, with 19 bases between. The CDR3 sequence is CASSGGLHLPMNTEAFF. CDR3 sequence (DNA): TGTGCCAGCAGCGGGGGACTTCACTTACCTATGAACACTGAAGCTTTCTTT.

The V gene is TRBV28, the J gene TRBJ2-5, with D possibly being TRBD1 or TRBD2 (5 bases each). The germline V gene has CDR1 MDHEN and CDR2 SYDVKM. Trimming stripped 5 bases from V and 1 base from J, with 14 bases between. The CDR3 is 15 residues long. The CDR3 DNA sequence: TGTGCCAGCAGTATCATTGGGGGTCTCCAAGAGACCCAGTACTTC. Translated, it gives CASSIIGGLQETQYF. Full variable domain (remainder filled in from reference TRBV28 and TRBJ2-5): DVKVTQSSRYLVKRTGEKVFLECVQDMDHENMFWYRQDPGLGLRLIYFSYDVKMKEKGDIPEGYSVSREKKERFSLILESASTNQTSMYLCASSIIGGLQETQYFGPGTRLLVL.

A single count supports this clone. This sequence joins TRBV12-5 and TRBJ2-5, with D unclear. V shed 7 bases and J shed 1 base, with 13 bases lying between them. Germline V lookup: CDR1 LGHNT, CDR2 FRNRAP. CDR3 size: 14 residues. CDR3 sequence: CASALLGFQETQYF. CDR3 nucleotide sequence: TGTGCTAGTGCCCTTTTGGGATTCCAAGAGACCCAGTACTTC.

The gene calls are TRBV7-9 and TRBJ2-5; D might be TRBD1 (5 bases). This CDR3 has 14 residues. V was cut by 3 bases and J by 5 bases, with 13 bases left in between. CDR1 SEHNR and CDR2 FQNEAQ come from the germline V gene (reference sequence). The CDR3 is CASSLGQGKETQYF. In DNA form, the CDR3 reads TGTGCCAGCAGCTTGGGCCAGGGAAAGGAGACCCAGTACTTC. Looking up the rest from reference TRBV7-9 and TRBJ2-5 gives the full variable domain: DTGVSQNPRHKITKRGQNVTFRCDPISEHNRLYWYRQTLGQGPEFLTYFQNEAQLEKSRLLSDRFSAERPKGSFSTLEIQRTEQGDSAMYLCASSLGQGKETQYFGPGTRLLVL.

The chain couples TRBV11-3 to TRBJ1-2, with D uncertain. Trimming removed 1 base at V and 8 bases at J, with 8 bases between. Germline V gene data show CDR1 as SGHNT and CDR2 as YENEEA. This CDR3 has 12 amino acids. For the CDR3, the DNA is TGTGCCAGCAGCTTAGTAGCGGGCGGCTACACCTTC. It codes for CASSLVAGGYTF.

V gene TRBV13 combines with J gene TRBJ1-3; D is perhaps TRBD1 (5 bases). This CDR3 contains 14 residues. Germline assignment: CDR1 PRHDT and CDR2 FYEKMQ (reference sequence). V was pared by 7 bases and J by 4 bases, with 14 bases between. The CDR3 sequence: CASTSWGIGNTIYF. For the CDR3, the DNA is TGTGCCAGCACCTCGTGGGGGATCGGAAACACCATATATTTT.

This chain connects TRBV11-1 to TRBJ2-3, with 9 bases lining up with TRBD2. With V trimmed by 7 bases and J by 1 base, 6 bases remained unmatched. Germline V gene data show CDR1 as SGHAT and CDR2 as FQDESV (reference sequence). This CDR3 contains 15 residues. CDR3 DNA: TGTGCCAGCACTCGCGGGGGGGGCCGCACAGATACGCAGTATTTT. Its protein product is CASTRGGGRTDTQYF.

V is TRBV4-2 and J is TRBJ2-5; TRBD2 agrees at 8 bases. CDR1 and CDR2 (germline): LGHNA, YNFKEQ. The V and J ends lost 4 bases and 1 base, in that order; junction bases with no gene match: 5. This CDR3 region has 15 residues. CDR3 nucleotide sequence: TGTGCCAGCAGCCGGGAACGGGGGGGCCAAGAGACCCAGTACTTC. It is translated as CASSRERGGQETQYF.

This clone was detected once. The CDR3 DNA sequence: TGTGCCAGCAGCCACCCCGGGGGGGCGAACACCGGGGAGCTGTTTTTT. It codes for CASSHPGGANTGELFF. The rearrangement links TRBV11-3 to TRBJ2-2, with 8 bases matching TRBD2. The CDR3 has 16 residues. V trimming: 5 bases; J trimming: 0 bases; junction bases outside the gene matches: 5. Germline V lookup: CDR1 SGHNT, CDR2 YENEEA.